These 9 T cell receptor beta chains originate from one sample sequenced in a study of blood T cell repertoires in COVID-19. The method was immunoSEQ multiplex PCR; TCRdb's version includes in-frame clones alone and lacks a portion of them. Here the sample spans about 56,000 clones, 89% being singletons. The source material was peripheral blood. The receptors were sampled from a woman in her sixties with COVID-19, enrolled during active disease.

Here the CDR3 reads CASSGDYTDTQYF. Written as DNA, the CDR3 is TGTGCCAGCAGCGGAGATTACACAGATACGCAGTATTTT. This sequence joins TRBV2 and TRBJ2-3; D gene uncertain. V was shortened by 6 bases and J by 2 bases, with 9 bases between the two germline ends. Germline-derived CDR1 and CDR2 are SNHLY and FYNNEI. CDR3 length: 13 residues.

The gene calls are TRBV5-1 and TRBJ1-5; D uncertain. Germline V lookup: CDR1 SGHRS, CDR2 YFSETQ. This CDR3 has 15 amino acids. Between the trimmed V and J ends, which lost 1 base and 2 bases, there was a span of 10 bases. The CDR3 DNA is TGCGCCAGCAGCTTGTTCGGGGATGGCAATCAGCCCCAGCATTTT. This sequence encodes CASSLFGDGNQPQHF.

A word on this clone: Within the sample, other DNA sequences also encode this same CDR3. The CDR3 DNA reads as TGTGCCAGCAGCTTTCGGACAGACGGCTACACCTTC. Its protein is CASSFRTDGYTF. This chain links TRBV7-2 with TRBJ1-2, with D tentatively TRBD1 (6 bases). CDR1 is SGHTA, CDR2 FQGNSA, per germline. The CDR3 totals 12 residues. Trimming cost V 3 bases and J 8 bases, with 10 bases left between them. The full variable domain, rest sourced from reference TRBV7-2 and TRBJ1-2, is GAGVSQSPSNKVTEKGKDVELRCDPISGHTALYWYRQSLGQGLEFLIYFQGNSAPDKSGLPSDRFSAERTGGSVSTLTIQRTQQEDSAVYLCASSFRTDGYTFGSGTRLTVV.

This chain uses TRBV27 with TRBJ1-6; TRBD1 might be the D (6 bases). The CDR3 is made up of 15 amino acids. The V gene lost 4 bases and the J gene lost 6 bases, with 13 bases spanning the gap. Germline loops: CDR1 MNHEY, CDR2 SMNVEV (reference sequence). The CDR3 DNA follows: TGTGCCAGCAGTTCCGCCGGGACAACTAATTCACCCCTCCACTTT. This sequence encodes CASSSAGTTNSPLHF.

This clone came up a few times. V and J are TRBV29-1 and TRBJ1-2; D unresolved. Trimming left V 6 bases short and J 4 bases short, with 12 bases between. Germline assignment: CDR1 SQVTM and CDR2 ANQGSEA. The CDR3 has 12 amino acids. The CDR3 DNA sequence: TGCAGCGTCGCCCGGGGATCCTATGGCTACACCTTC. Amino acid sequence: CSVARGSYGYTF.

The rearrangement links TRBV6-1 to TRBJ2-1; D may be TRBD1 (5 bases). The CDR3 runs 15 residues. The V gene's germline CDR1 is MNHNS and CDR2 SASEGT. Trimming pared 1 base from V and 10 bases from J, leaving 17 bases between. The CDR3 sequence is CASSEDRRQRLEQFF. The CDR3 DNA reads TGTGCCAGCAGTGAAGACCGTAGACAGAGATTGGAGCAGTTCTTC.

This clone showed up just once. This chain uses TRBV11-3 with TRBJ2-1, with TRBD2 matching over 8 bases. Germline V gene sequence: CDR1 SGHNT, CDR2 YENEEA. Losses at the gene ends were 2 bases for V and 0 bases for J; bases not matched to a gene: 9. The CDR3 consists of 18 residues. The CDR3 loop is CASSLSAGGSSSYNEQFF. In nucleotides, the CDR3 is TGTGCCAGCAGCTTATCCGCGGGGGGTTCCAGCTCCTACAATGAGCAGTTCTTC.

The chain has TRBV6-5 and TRBJ2-5, with TRBD2 matching over 8 bases. The CDR3 has 13 amino acids. Germline values: CDR1 MNHEY, CDR2 SVGAGI. Trimming took 7 bases from V and 3 from J; bases not matched to a gene: 4. This CDR3 is CASTPGGEETQYF. The CDR3 DNA sequence: TGTGCCAGCACCCCCGGGGGGGAAGAGACCCAGTACTTC.

This rearrangement joins TRBV4-1 to TRBJ1-1, with a weak D call TRBD1 (5 bases). The length of the CDR3 is 14 residues. Trimming took 0 bases from V and 5 from J, leaving 10 bases between them. The germline gives CDR1 MGHRA, CDR2 YSYEKL. The DNA for the CDR3 is TGCGCCAGCAGCCAAGATCGGGGGAGGACTGAAGCTTTCTTT. This encodes CASSQDRGRTEAFF.